This T cell receptor (beta chain) was sequenced for a study of response to subunit inactivated influenza vaccine. Study-wide findings and caveats: The authors suggested that every seasonal influenza vaccination recruits few new T cells.

Details on this clonotype: The antigen is unknown.

This CDR3 is 15 amino acids long. Germline CDR1 MNHNS, CDR2 SASEGT. Trimming stripped 0 bases from V and 6 bases from J, with 15 bases between. In TCRdb, the RT-PCR reads were re-called with MiXCR into one record per CDR3 protein. The sample holds roughly 790,000 distinct CDR3 sequences, less than 25% seen once. The source material was PBMCs from blood, sampled 4 to 6 days after vaccination. The TCR was taken from a man aged 50 or older who received an inactivated influenza vaccine. The V gene is TRBV6-1, the J gene TRBJ2-7, with D perhaps TRBD1 (5 bases). The CDR3 region is CASSEAVGRVAEQYF. The DNA of the CDR3 is TGTGCCAGCAGTGAAGCGGTGGGCAGGGTAGCCGAGCAGTACTTC.